These 3 T cell receptor beta chains were all obtained from the same sample, sequenced in a study of T cells in Graves' hyperthyroidism and ophthalmopathy. Using RNA transcripts as the source, TCR beta CDR3 regions were amplified. HTBI primers drove first-round RT-PCR of the TCR CDR3. TCRdb ran MiXCR on the multiplex PCR reads and lists one entry per CDR3 protein. The table records about 550,000 distinct CDR3 sequences, 20% to 25% of them present only once. Sequenced material: blood. The receptors shown here come from a man in his late teens or twenties with Graves' hyperthyroidism.

Ten or more counts support this clonotype. CDR3 nucleotide sequence: TGTGCCACCAGCATTGACAGCTACTATCAGCCCCAGCATTTT. Encoded protein: CATSIDSYYQPQHF. The chain employs TRBV15 and TRBJ1-5; a weak D match, TRBD1 (5 bases). The length of the CDR3 is 14 residues. Trimming pared 4 bases from V and 5 bases from J, leaving 12 bases between. CDR1 and CDR2 (germline): LNHNV, YYDKDF (reference sequence).

The chain uses TRBV6-2 or TRBV6-3 and TRBJ2-5; 9 nucleotides match TRBD2. The CDR3 totals 17 residues. V shed 8 bases and J 4 bases; nucleotides not matched to a gene: 17. Looked up from germline, CDR1 is MNHEY and CDR2 is SVGEGT. The CDR3 reads CASYTPGGAGGGETQYF. In DNA form, the CDR3 reads TGTGCCAGCTACACCCCCGGAGGAGCGGGGGGCGGAGAGACCCAGTACTTC.

This chain connects TRBV3-1 to TRBJ2-7; D is undetermined. Germline V gives CDR1 LGHDT, CDR2 YNNKEL (reference sequence). CDR3 length: 13 residues. Deletions cut 1 base from V and 6 bases from J, with 10 bases between. The CDR3 region is CASSQGAGREQYF. The CDR3 DNA reads TGTGCCAGCAGCCAAGGGGCAGGACGCGAGCAGTACTTC.